This T cell receptor beta chain originates from a study of T-cell reconstitution after alpha-beta-depleted transplantation in children. For TCRbeta, the library was prepared with unique molecular identifiers. TCRdb re-derived calls from the PCR reads in MiXCR, one entry per CDR3 protein. Among 150,000 to 250,000 distinct CDR3 sequences, about 15% were seen once, and the ten largest hold approximately 13%. The CDR3 is 16 amino acids. Germline V gene data show CDR1 as PRHDT and CDR2 as FYEKMQ (reference sequence). V lost 3 bases and J lost 5; bases outside the gene matches: 9. This receptor was obtained from a human donor who donated a stem cell graft to a child with acute lymphoblastic leukemia. The source material was PBMCs from the stem cell graft donor, sampled from the stem cell graft. The V call is TRBV13, the J call TRBJ2-2; 7 bases align to TRBD2. CDR3 residues: CASSFLGLDQTGELFF. The DNA of the CDR3 is TGTGCCAGCAGCTTTCTAGGACTAGACCAAACCGGGGAGCTGTTTTTT.